The 23 T cell receptor beta chains below come from one sample, sequenced in a study of T cell responses to AZD1222 COVID-19 vaccine. Method: immunoSEQ multiplex PCR; TCRdb's copy keeps in-frame clones and lacks some. The profile shows about 140,000 clones, around 93% of them singletons. This material consisted of peripheral blood, taken on day 0 of AZD1222 vaccination. These receptors came from an adult in good health.

The chain joins TRBV14 to TRBJ1-1; D is ambiguous. Per the germline V gene, CDR1 is SGHDN and CDR2 is FVKESK. Trimming removed 1 base from V and 1 base from J, with 4 bases in between. The CDR3 is made up of 13 amino acids. CDR3 in amino acids: CASSQGRNTEAFF. CDR3 sequence (DNA): TGTGCCAGCAGCCAAGGAAGGAACACTGAAGCTTTCTTT.

The chain links TRBV4-1 to TRBJ2-3; the match to TRBD1 covers 7 bases. Germline V gives CDR1 MGHRA, CDR2 YSYEKL. This CDR3 has 13 residues. With 3 bases clipped from V and 9 bases from J, the junction kept 6 bases outside the gene matches. CDR3 protein: CASSQQGVGTQYF. In nucleotides, the CDR3 is TGCGCCAGCAGCCAGCAGGGGGTCGGAACGCAGTATTTT.

The gene calls are TRBV19 and TRBJ1-2; D is possibly TRBD1 (6 bases). V was clipped by 4 bases and J by 7 bases, with 25 bases between them. Germline V gene sequence: CDR1 LNHDA, CDR2 SQIVND (reference sequence). The CDR3 extends over 17 amino acids. CDR3 coding DNA: TGTGCCAGTAGTACCGGAGAGTCGGGGGCGAGGCTCTCTGGCTACACCTTC. It translates to CASSTGESGARLSGYTF.

This clone was seen once. The chain joins TRBV28 to TRBJ1-2; D not resolved. Germline V gene lookup returns CDR1 MDHEN and CDR2 SYDVKM. The CDR3 has 12 amino acids. The V and J ends lost 5 bases and 2 bases respectively, with 6 bases between them. CDR3 amino acids: CASSERNYGYTF. The CDR3 DNA reads as TGTGCCAGCAGTGAGAGAAACTATGGCTACACCTTC.

V gene TRBV28 combines with J gene TRBJ2-1; D is unclear. Trimming took off 5 bases at V and 6 bases at J, with 11 bases between the two ends. The CDR3 is made up of 13 amino acids. Per the germline V gene, CDR1 is MDHEN and CDR2 is SYDVKM. In DNA, the CDR3 is TGTGCCAGCAGTGGTGACTTCTCCAATGAGCAGTTCTTC. Its protein product is CASSGDFSNEQFF.

The chain carries TRBV10-3 and TRBJ2-1; D gene uncertain. CDR1 is ENHRY, CDR2 SYGVKD, per germline. The V end was cut by 0 bases, the J end by 5 bases, with 2 bases between. This CDR3 has 12 residues. The CDR3 sequence is CAISESNNEQFF. CDR3 bases: TGTGCCATCAGTGAGTCAAACAATGAGCAGTTCTTC.

The chain has TRBV5-6 and TRBJ2-7; D possibly corresponds to TRBD1 (6 bases). The CDR3 sequence is 15 residues long. With 0 bases removed from V and 2 bases from J, the gap between germline ends came to 12 bases. The germline gives CDR1 SGHDT, CDR2 YYEEEE. The CDR3 coding sequence is TGTGCCAGCAGCTTGGGGGGGCTTGCTACCTACGAGCAGTACTTC. Translating it yields CASSLGGLATYEQYF. Together with reference TRBV5-6 and TRBJ2-7, the CDR3 gives the full variable domain: DAGVTQSPTHLIKTRGQQVTLRCSPKSGHDTVSWYQQALGQGPQFIFQYYEEEERQRGNFPDRFSGHQFPNYSSELNVNALLLGDSALYLCASSLGGLATYEQYFGPGTRLTVT.

CDR3 loop: CASSPSPGQNTEAFF. The CDR3 nucleotides are TGTGCCAGCAGCCCTAGCCCTGGACAGAACACTGAAGCTTTCTTT. J is TRBJ1-1 and V is TRBV7-9; TRBD1 might be the D (5 bases). Germline-derived CDR1 and CDR2 are SEHNR and FQNEAQ (reference sequence). V dropped 5 bases and J dropped 1 base, with 14 bases sitting between them. CDR3 size: 15 residues.

The chain links TRBV4-3 to TRBJ2-1; D gene unclear. The V and J ends lost 8 bases and 7 bases respectively, with 15 bases between them. The CDR3 sequence is 13 residues long. Germline V gene lookup returns CDR1 LGHNA and CDR2 YSLEER. CDR3 DNA sequence: TGCGCCAGCGGAACTCGGGCGATGAATGAGCAGTTCTTC. Encoded protein: CASGTRAMNEQFF.

This chain connects TRBV28 to TRBJ1-2, with D perhaps TRBD1 (5 bases). Germline V lookup: CDR1 MDHEN, CDR2 SYDVKM. The CDR3 is 13 residues long. V was clipped by 6 bases and J by 8 bases, with 16 bases between them. The CDR3 bases are TGTGCCAGCAGACTGACATCTGGGGGAGGCTACACCTTC. This translates into CASRLTSGGGYTF.

The rearrangement links TRBV30 to TRBJ2-7, with a weak D call TRBD1 (5 bases). CDR1 and CDR2 from the germline V gene are GTSNPN and SVGIG (reference sequence). The CDR3 has 11 residues. Trimming took 3 bases from V and 7 from J, leaving 10 bases between them. This CDR3 is CAWSMSGEQYF. The CDR3 nucleotides are TGTGCCTGGAGCATGTCAGGGGAGCAGTACTTC.

The rearrangement uses TRBV24-1 and TRBJ1-2, with a tentative D call TRBD1 (6 bases). V was pared by 4 bases and J by 1 base, with 9 bases between. The CDR3 contains 14 residues. Looked up from germline, CDR1 is KGHDR and CDR2 is SFDVKD. CDR3 in amino acids: CATSDLDSNYGYTF. CDR3 DNA sequence: TGTGCCACCAGTGACCTGGACAGTAACTATGGCTACACCTTC.

The chain combines TRBV5-4 with TRBJ1-4, with D tentatively TRBD1 (5 bases). The V and J ends lost 3 bases and 7 bases respectively, with 13 bases between them. The length of the CDR3 is 14 residues. In germline, CDR1 is SGHNT, CDR2 YYREEE (reference sequence). CDR3 protein: CASSSGRAGEKLFF. For the CDR3, the DNA is TGTGCCAGCAGCTCGGGACGAGCGGGTGAAAAACTGTTTTTT.

The chain combines TRBV13 with TRBJ1-6; no clear D. Trimming cost V 5 bases and J 13 bases, with 24 bases left between them. The CDR3 contains 16 residues. CDR1 is PRHDT, CDR2 FYEKMQ, per germline (reference sequence). The CDR3 region is CASSPSWERPIVPLHF. CDR3 bases: TGTGCCAGCAGCCCGAGCTGGGAAAGGCCTATTGTTCCCCTCCACTTT.

The V and J genes are TRBV7-3 and TRBJ2-1; D is perhaps TRBD2 (6 bases). CDR3 length equals 13 residues. With 6 bases removed from V and 6 bases from J, the gap between germline ends came to 12 bases. Germline CDR1 is SGHTA and CDR2 is FQGTGA. CDR3 amino acids: CASSPGLGNEQFF. The DNA of the CDR3 is TGTGCCAGCAGTCCGGGACTCGGCAATGAGCAGTTCTTC.

The chain is built from TRBV18 and TRBJ2-1; TRBD1 aligns across 9 bases. V trimming: 5 bases; J trimming: 8 bases; junction bases outside the gene matches: 10. The V gene's germline CDR1 is KGHSH and CDR2 LQKENI. CDR3 length equals 15 residues. CDR3 bases: TGTGCCAGCTCAACCGGACAGGGGTTTACGGATGAGCAGTTCTTC. Protein: CASSTGQGFTDEQFF.

This clone was detected only once. This chain joins TRBV7-2 and TRBJ1-1; D is uncertain. V dropped 6 bases and J dropped 2 bases, with 16 bases sitting between them. The V gene's germline CDR1 is SGHTA and CDR2 FQGNSA. This CDR3 comprises 15 residues. The CDR3 nucleotides are TGTGCCAGCAGGAGAAGACGGGTACTAAACACTGAAGCTTTCTTT. Translated, it gives CASRRRRVLNTEAFF.

The chain employs TRBV2 and TRBJ2-7, with 8 bases matching TRBD1. CDR3 length equals 15 residues. Germline-derived CDR1 and CDR2 are SNHLY and FYNNEI. V shed 6 bases, J shed 3 bases, and the junction held 10 bases outside the gene matches. The CDR3 region is CASSQTGTGFYEQYF. The DNA for the CDR3 is TGTGCCAGCAGCCAGACCGGGACAGGATTCTACGAGCAGTACTTC.

Note on this clone: Germline and junction disagree at one end, which may indicate a read error. The chain is built from TRBV27 and TRBJ2-7; tentatively, D is TRBD1 or TRBD2 (5 bases each). The CDR3 has 11 amino acids. Germline V gives CDR1 MNHEY, CDR2 SMNVEV (reference sequence). The CDR3: CASSAPRGFGF. For the CDR3, the DNA is TGTGCCAGCAGCGCCCCGAGGGGCTTTGGCTTC.

This clone came up a few times. V usage is TRBV28 and J usage is TRBJ2-5; D is uncertain. Trimming stripped 3 bases from V and 4 bases from J, with 9 bases between. Germline CDR1 is MDHEN and CDR2 is SYDVKM. The CDR3 extends over 13 amino acids. For the CDR3, the DNA is TGTGCCAGCAGTTTTAGTGGCGGAGAGACCCAGTACTTC. It specifies CASSFSGGETQYF.

The chain is built from TRBV4-2 and TRBJ1-3; TRBD1 might be the D (6 bases). The V gene lost 4 bases and the J gene lost 0 bases, with 13 bases spanning the gap. The CDR3 is made up of 16 amino acids. Germline loops: CDR1 LGHNA, CDR2 YNFKEQ. Written as DNA, the CDR3 is TGTGCCAGCAGCCCACCGACAGGAACCTCTGGAAACACCATATATTTT. It yields the protein CASSPPTGTSGNTIYF.

The chain uses TRBV6-5 and TRBJ2-7; unclear D gene. Germline CDR1 MNHEY, CDR2 SVGAGI. The CDR3 contains 12 residues. Trimming removed 4 bases at V and 1 base at J, with 5 bases between. The CDR3 nucleotides read TGTGCCAGCAGTTTGGGTTCCTACGAGCAGTACTTC. Translated: CASSLGSYEQYF.

This clone was found a few times. V usage is TRBV7-9 and J usage is TRBJ1-1; D possibly corresponds to TRBD1 (6 bases). The CDR3 has 13 residues. V lost 5 bases, J lost 3 bases, and 10 bases lay in between. Germline values: CDR1 SEHNR, CDR2 FQNEAQ (reference sequence). The CDR3 loop is CASSPRGDTEAFF. The CDR3 nucleotides are TGTGCCAGCAGCCCCAGGGGTGACACTGAAGCTTTCTTT.